Following are 2 T cell receptor beta chains from one sample sequenced in a study of cytomegalovirus exposure and HLA in healthy donors. A multiplex PCR was run with 60 Vbeta primers and 13 Jbeta primers. Some clones are missing from TCRdb's copy, which holds only in-frame ones; the method was immunoSEQ multiplex PCR. The table lists more than 150,000 clones, 70% to 85% of them singletons. The specimen was PBMCs. The receptors derive from a girl aged 2-10 years in good health and CMV-seropositive.

This clone came up once. V is TRBV7-8 and J is TRBJ2-7; 11 bases are shared with TRBD2. Germline V CDR1 and CDR2: SGHVS, FQNEAQ. With V trimmed by 1 base and J by 4 bases, 6 bases remained unmatched. CDR3 length: 16 amino acids. This chain's CDR3 is CASSLGLAGGWYEQYF. DNA for the CDR3: TGTGCCAGCAGCTTAGGGCTAGCGGGAGGCTGGTACGAGCAGTACTTC.

The chain has TRBV15 and TRBJ1-2, with a tentative D call TRBD1 (6 bases). The germline V gene encodes CDR1 LNHNV and CDR2 YYDKDF (reference sequence). V gave up 5 bases and J gave up 4 bases, with 23 bases separating them. The CDR3 has 17 amino acids. Here the CDR3 DNA reads TGTGCCACCAGCCCAGGGCGGGGGGACACCTCACGCTATGGCTACACCTTC. This gives the protein CATSPGRGDTSRYGYTF.